Listed here are 14 T cell receptor beta chains from one sample, sequenced in a study of blood T cell repertoires in COVID-19. Measured with immunoSEQ multiplex PCR; TCRdb has only the in-frame clones, and not every one. The data show 65,000 to 95,000 clones, with 70% to 85% seen just once and around 5% held by the top ten. The sample consisted of peripheral blood. The receptors were gathered from a man aged 50-60 years with active or convalescent COVID-19.

The sample holds one count of this clone. The chain has TRBV4-3 and TRBJ2-1; 10 bases are shared with TRBD1. The germline V gene encodes CDR1 LGHNA and CDR2 YSLEER. Trimming at V came to 4 bases and at J to 5 bases, leaving 8 bases not matched to a gene. The CDR3 loop spans 16 amino acids. The CDR3 is CASSPRDRGGDNEQFF. The CDR3 coding sequence is TGCGCCAGCAGCCCTCGGGACAGGGGAGGGGACAATGAGCAGTTCTTC.

The gene calls are TRBV7-9 and TRBJ1-1; TRBD1 aligns across 10 bases. The V and J ends lost 5 bases and 1 base, in that order; junction bases with no gene match: 7. Germline-derived CDR1 and CDR2 are SEHNR and FQNEAQ (reference sequence). CDR3 length: 16 amino acids. The CDR3 is CASSAPTGGSNTEAFF. The CDR3 DNA reads as TGTGCCAGCAGCGCACCGACAGGGGGCTCGAACACTGAAGCTTTCTTT.

The chain employs TRBV5-6 and TRBJ2-7; 7 nucleotides match TRBD1. The CDR3 spans 14 residues. Germline CDR1 and CDR2: SGHDT and YYEEEE. Germline trimming cut 4 bases from V and 3 bases from J; bases unmatched to any gene: 7. The DNA for the CDR3 is TGTGCCAGCAGCGCCCGGGACAGAGACTACGAGCAGTACTTC. This encodes CASSARDRDYEQYF.

This clone was detected ten times or more. This chain uses TRBV2 with TRBJ2-4; the D gene is possibly TRBD2 (6 bases). Trimming removed 10 bases at V and 12 bases at J, with 19 bases between. CDR1 is SNHLY, CDR2 FYNNEI, per germline. The CDR3 is 12 amino acids. CDR3 coding DNA: TGTGCCACCTGGGACGGGGGAGTAGATCAGTACTTC. It codes for CATWDGGVDQYF.

The chain carries TRBV3-1 (or the pseudogene TRBV3-2) and TRBJ1-2, with 8 bases lining up with TRBD1. Germline-derived CDR1 and CDR2 are LGHDT and YNNKEL (reference sequence). The V segment lost 3 bases and the J segment 8 bases; nucleotides outside the gene matches: 5. CDR3 length equals 13 residues. In DNA, the CDR3 is TGTGCCAGCAGCCAGAGCACAGGGGGGGGCTACACCTTC. Its translation is CASSQSTGGGYTF.

This clone appeared once. V usage is TRBV12-3 or TRBV12-4 and J usage is TRBJ1-2; D is uncertain. V was clipped by 3 bases and J by 0 bases, with 5 bases between them. This CDR3 region has 13 residues. The DNA of the CDR3 is TGTGCCAGCAGTTTTTCGGCTAACTATGGCTACACCTTC. The encoded protein is CASSFSANYGYTF.

The chain is built from TRBV9 and TRBJ2-7; D unresolved. This CDR3 is built from 12 residues. Germline V CDR1 and CDR2: SGDLS, YYNGEE. V lost 4 bases to trimming and J lost 0 bases, with 5 bases between them. The CDR3 bases are TGTGCCAGCAGCACCTACTCCTACGAGCAGTACTTC. Encoded protein: CASSTYSYEQYF.

This sequence joins TRBV6-1 and TRBJ2-4; 7 bases are shared with TRBD2. Looked up from germline, CDR1 is MNHNS and CDR2 is SASEGT. The CDR3 sequence is 16 residues long. V trimming: 4 bases; J trimming: 3 bases; junction bases outside the gene matches: 9. DNA of the CDR3: TGTGCCAGCAGTGGCGGGAGCATAGGGGACAAAAACATTCAGTACTTC. It specifies CASSGGSIGDKNIQYF.

V gene TRBV19 combines with J gene TRBJ1-5, with 10 bases aligning to TRBD1. The CDR3 extends over 15 amino acids. V trimming: 6 bases; J trimming: 2 bases; junction bases outside the gene matches: 4. Germline lookup yields CDR1 LNHDA and CDR2 SQIVND (reference sequence). For the CDR3, the DNA is TGTGCCAGTAGCAAGACAGGGGGCCGCAATCAGCCCCAGCATTTT. This encodes CASSKTGGRNQPQHF.

The rearrangement links TRBV6-5 to TRBJ1-1; no clear D. Germline-derived CDR1 and CDR2 are MNHEY and SVGAGI. V was cut by 10 bases and J by 6 bases, with 12 bases left in between. The CDR3 contains 11 residues. The CDR3 DNA follows: TGTGCCACCGGTTCGGTCGCTGAAGCTTTCTTT. As protein: CATGSVAEAFF.

The chain links TRBV10-1 to TRBJ2-3, with D perhaps matching TRBD2 (7 bases). V was clipped by 4 bases and J by 2 bases, with 19 bases between them. This CDR3 is built from 17 residues. Per the germline V gene, CDR1 is WNHNN and CDR2 is SYGVQD (reference sequence). The CDR3 region has the DNA TGCGCCAGCAGTGCCCCGGGGGGCCAATCCCCCACAGATACGCAGTATTTT. Translating gives CASSAPGGQSPTDTQYF.

The rearrangement links TRBV5-5 to TRBJ2-7, with 7 nucleotides matching TRBD1. CDR3 size: 14 residues. CDR1 SGHKS and CDR2 YYEKEE come from the germline V gene (reference sequence). V trimming: 4 bases; J trimming: 3 bases; junction bases outside the gene matches: 7. Here the CDR3 DNA reads TGTGCCAGCAGCGTTGACAGGGCTGTCTACGAGCAGTACTTC. Translation gives CASSVDRAVYEQYF.

V and J are TRBV7-2 and TRBJ2-1; tentatively, D is TRBD1 (6 bases). The germline CDR1 and CDR2 sequences are SGHTA and FQGNSA. Trimming stripped 5 bases from V and 4 bases from J, with 18 bases between. The CDR3 has 16 residues. This chain's CDR3 is CASSLGVDSQYNEQFF. Written as DNA, the CDR3 is TGTGCCAGCAGCCTAGGGGTGGACAGCCAATACAATGAGCAGTTCTTC.

The chain has TRBV19 and TRBJ2-2; TRBD1 matches at 7 bases. Germline V lookup: CDR1 LNHDA, CDR2 SQIVND (reference sequence). With V trimmed by 4 bases and J by 13 bases, 9 bases remained unmatched. The length of the CDR3 is 13 residues. The CDR3 region has the DNA TGTGCCAGTAGTAACAGGGGTGGAGATTGGCTGTTTTTT. It codes for CASSNRGGDWLFF.